One and the same sample provided the 17 T cell receptor beta chains below, sequenced in a study of HIV-infected patients and healthy controls. No cell fractionation was done, so the repertoire covers all unsorted peripheral blood T cells. Around 450 ng RNA was reverse transcribed with alpha and beta constant-region primers. Each of the alpha and beta chains got its own library through chain-specific third strand synthesis with indices. TCRdb reprocessed the 5' RACE reads with MiXCR, giving one entry per CDR3 protein. The sample holds approximately 14,000 distinct CDR3 sequences, roughly 9.9% seen once. The material sequenced was blood. The receptors shown here come from an adult in good health.

The genes are TRBV7-6 and TRBJ2-3; 10 bases line up with TRBD2. CDR3 size: 17 residues. V was clipped by 5 bases and J by 2 bases; unmatched bases: 10. Germline V gene lookup returns CDR1 SGHVS and CDR2 FNYEAQ. Here the CDR3 reads CASSTRGLASYTDTQYF. CDR3 nucleotide sequence: TGTGCCAGCAGCACAAGGGGACTAGCGAGCTACACAGATACGCAGTATTTT.

This clonotype is labeled as medium-sized. The V and J genes are TRBV13 and TRBJ2-6; D not resolved. Germline assignment: CDR1 PRHDT and CDR2 FYEKMQ (reference sequence). Trimming removed 4 bases from V and 1 base from J, with 20 bases in between. The length of the CDR3 is 19 residues. CDR3 loop: CASSSYSRRSRSGANVLTF. The CDR3 bases are TGTGCCAGCAGCTCATATAGTCGGCGAAGTAGGTCTGGGGCCAACGTCCTGACTTTC.

The chain couples TRBV18 to TRBJ2-1; 8 bases align to TRBD2. This CDR3 region has 15 residues. Germline V gene data show CDR1 as KGHSH and CDR2 as LQKENI. After removal of 5 bases from V and 8 bases from J, the junction contained 11 bases not matched to a gene. CDR3 sequence: CASSWREALGYEQFF. The CDR3 DNA reads as TGTGCCAGCTCATGGCGGGAGGCACTTGGGTATGAGCAGTTCTTC.

By sample fraction, this clonotype is medium-sized (0.01 to 0.1%). The chain couples TRBV24-1 to TRBJ2-5; 7 bases are a match to TRBD1. The germline V gene has CDR1 KGHDR and CDR2 SFDVKD. Trimming at V came to 4 bases and at J to 4 bases, leaving 11 bases not matched to a gene. The CDR3 length is 16 residues. This chain's CDR3 is CATSDPATGVGETQYF. In DNA form, the CDR3 reads TGTGCCACCAGTGACCCTGCAACAGGGGTCGGAGAGACCCAGTACTTC.

This chain uses TRBV4-1 with TRBJ1-2, with D unclear. The CDR3 contains 16 residues. V lost 0 bases and J lost 5, with 16 bases in between. Germline CDR1 reads MGHRA; CDR2 reads YSYEKL. CDR3 DNA: TGCGCCAGCAGCCAAGACGCTTCTGGAGGGCGTTATGGCTACACCTTC. This gives the protein CASSQDASGGRYGYTF.

By frequency in the sample, this clonotype is medium-sized (0.01 to 0.1%). The rearrangement links TRBV18 to TRBJ2-5; D possibly corresponds to TRBD2 (5 bases). V gave up 3 bases and J gave up 7 bases, with 12 bases separating them. CDR1 and CDR2 (germline): KGHSH, LQKENI. This CDR3 is built from 13 residues. The CDR3 region is CASSPEDRGTQYF. The CDR3 nucleotides read TGTGCCAGCTCACCGGAGGACCGGGGGACCCAGTACTTC.

This clonotype has a count of ten or more. This chain connects TRBV28 to TRBJ2-3; 10 bases fit TRBD2. After removal of 5 bases from V and 2 bases from J, the junction contained 4 bases not matched to a gene. The CDR3 extends over 15 amino acids. Germline values: CDR1 MDHEN, CDR2 SYDVKM. Here the CDR3 DNA reads TGTGCCAGCAGTCGGACTAGCGGTCTCACAGATACGCAGTATTTT. It translates to CASSRTSGLTDTQYF.

This clonotype was counted many times. The chain recombines TRBV5-4 with TRBJ1-1; no firm D call. Germline V gene sequence: CDR1 SGHNT, CDR2 YYREEE (reference sequence). The CDR3 totals 11 residues. V lost 6 bases and J 1 base, leaving 4 bases between the germline ends. CDR3 sequence: CASIENTEAFF. CDR3 DNA sequence: TGTGCCAGCATTGAGAACACTGAAGCTTTCTTT.

The chain uses TRBV19 and TRBJ2-6; TRBD2 matches 7 bases. Germline V gene sequence: CDR1 LNHDA, CDR2 SQIVND (reference sequence). The CDR3 consists of 15 residues. V lost 3 bases, J lost 2 bases, and 1 base stayed unmatched. CDR3 nucleotide sequence: TGTGCCAGTAGTATGGCGGGAGCTGGGGCCAACGTCCTGACTTTC. This translates into CASSMAGAGANVLTF.

This clonotype was detected a few times. This sequence joins TRBV10-3 and TRBJ1-6, with a possible D match to TRBD1 (5 bases). V lost 6 bases to trimming and J lost 5 bases, with 11 bases between them. The CDR3 extends over 14 amino acids. Looked up from germline, CDR1 is ENHRY and CDR2 is SYGVKD. The CDR3 region has the DNA TGTGCCATCAGGGCAGGGCAGAATAATTCACCCCTCCACTTT. It specifies CAIRAGQNNSPLHF.

This clonotype rates as medium-sized (0.01 to 0.1%). Here the CDR3 reads CASSHDARVAGPSYEQYF. The DNA for the CDR3 is TGTGCCAGCAGTCACGACGCGAGGGTAGCGGGACCCTCCTACGAGCAGTACTTC. The chain uses TRBV6-6 and TRBJ2-7; 8 bases match TRBD2. The V gene end was trimmed by 5 bases and the J gene end by 0 bases; junction bases not matched to a gene: 15. The CDR3 contains 18 residues. The germline V gene has CDR1 MNHNY and CDR2 SVGAGI (reference sequence).

The chain combines TRBV7-2 with TRBJ2-3; D possibly corresponds to TRBD1 (5 bases). Germline CDR1 SGHTA, CDR2 FQGNSA. The V end was cut by 5 bases, the J end by 3 bases, with 18 bases between. The CDR3 runs to 16 residues. The CDR3 here is CASSHSRARGTDTQYF. CDR3 nucleotide sequence: TGTGCCAGCAGCCACTCCAGGGCAAGGGGAACAGATACGCAGTATTTT.

This clonotype qualifies as medium-sized. This chain connects TRBV11-2 to TRBJ2-1, with 9 bases aligning to TRBD2. V gave up 1 base and J gave up 6 bases; unmatched junction bases: 4. There are 15 residues in the CDR3. In germline, CDR1 is SGHAT, CDR2 FQNNGV. CDR3 nucleotides: TGTGCCAGCAGCTTAGGACTAGCGGACGTCAATGAGCAGTTCTTC. Translated: CASSLGLADVNEQFF.

By share, this clonotype counts as medium-sized (0.01 to 0.1%). The V and J genes are TRBV20-1 and TRBJ1-2, with D unresolved. The CDR3 has 10 amino acids. CDR1 and CDR2 from the germline V gene are DFQATT and SNEGSKA (reference sequence). V gave up 0 bases and J gave up 8 bases, with 4 bases separating them. CDR3 residues: CSAREEGYTF. The CDR3 bases are TGCAGTGCTAGAGAGGAAGGCTACACCTTC.

The V and J genes are TRBV7-8 and TRBJ2-7; the D gene is possibly TRBD2 (6 bases). Trimming cost V 0 bases and J 0 bases, with 21 bases left between them. Germline lookup yields CDR1 SGHVS and CDR2 FQNEAQ. The CDR3 length is 19 residues. In DNA form, the CDR3 reads TGTGCCAGCAGCTTAGCCTACCCCGGGGACTCGAGGAGCTCCTACGAGCAGTACTTC. It encodes CASSLAYPGDSRSSYEQYF. The whole variable domain, remainder taken from reference TRBV7-8 and TRBJ2-7, is GAGVSQSPRYKVAKRGQDVALRCDPISGHVSLFWYQQALGQGPEFLTYFQNEAQLDKSGLPSDRFFAERPEGSVSTLKIQRTQQEDSAVYLCASSLAYPGDSRSSYEQYFGPGTRLTVT.

In this sample, this clonotype turned up many times. The chain employs TRBV7-2 and TRBJ1-1; unclear D gene. Looked up from germline, CDR1 is SGHTA and CDR2 is FQGNSA. CDR3 length: 14 amino acids. V lost 5 bases, J lost 1 base, and 11 bases lay in between. The CDR3 DNA sequence: TGTGCCAGCAGCCTTCACCTAGGGAACACTGAAGCTTTCTTT. This codes for CASSLHLGNTEAFF. Full variable domain (remainder filled in from reference TRBV7-2 and TRBJ1-1): GAGVSQSPSNKVTEKGKDVELRCDPISGHTALYWYRQSLGQGLEFLIYFQGNSAPDKSGLPSDRFSAERTGGSVSTLTIQRTQQEDSAVYLCASSLHLGNTEAFFGQGTRLTVV.

This clonotype counts as medium-sized (0.01 to 0.1%). This sequence joins TRBV7-2 and TRBJ1-4; a weak D match, TRBD1 (5 bases). The CDR3 loop spans 15 amino acids. V was clipped by 4 bases and J by 4 bases, with 13 bases between them. The germline CDR1 and CDR2 sequences are SGHTA and FQGNSA. CDR3 sequence: CASSSHPGDNEKLFF. The CDR3 DNA sequence: TGTGCCAGCAGCTCCCACCCGGGGGATAATGAAAAACTGTTTTTT.